This T cell receptor beta chain was sequenced during a study of blood T cell repertoires in COVID-19. About this clone: At the DNA level, this CDR3 is encoded by other sequences in the same sample as well.

Assay used: immunoSEQ multiplex PCR; TCRdb lists only in-frame clones, some missing. This sample has over 150,000 clones, with approximately 85% found just once. Between the trimmed V and J ends, which lost 3 bases and 0 bases, there was a span of 5 bases. Per the germline V gene, CDR1 is GTSNPN and CDR2 is SVGIG (reference sequence). The CDR3 loop spans 12 amino acids. This receptor was identified in a man aged 35-49 years who had recovered from COVID-19. This chain connects TRBV30 to TRBJ1-2, with unresolved D. The sequenced sample consisted of PBMCs or T cells enriched from blood (not recorded which). The DNA of the CDR3 is TGTGCCTGGAGCGGGACTAACTATGGCTACACCTTC. Protein product: CAWSGTNYGYTF.